This TCR beta chain was profiled in a study of blood T cell repertoires in COVID-19 (dated by TCRdb to about 2020). Regarding the research as a whole: Collaborator samples came from the United States, Italy and Spain and covered acute and convalescent phases of COVID-19. The material from the prospective study consisted of cDNA or gDNA derived from T cells, B-cell-depleted T cells, or PBMCs. Subjects who had been exposed to COVID-19, were actively infected with it, or had recovered from it provided the deeply sampled blood TCRbeta repertoires that made up the dataset. A freely available public database, intended as a resource for researchers studying the immune response to SARS-CoV-2, is where the repertoires were released. The samples were drawn from the first 160 participants of the ongoing ImmuneRACE study and from some 1,300 subjects provided by 6 global collaborators. Sample metadata almost always included a de-identified subject ID, COVID-19 status, age in years and sex. Where available, HLA class I and class II types were obtained from metadata supplied by the sample provider rather than from assay-based typing. General conclusions and limits of the study: The quantity of clinical and demographic metadata differed by source and by participant and was supplied without curation.

Of note for this clone: Its antigen specificity is not known. No much larger clonotype is one base removed from it; base qualities were not supplied.

Each collaborating institution followed its own protocols to collect whole blood in K2EDTA tubes. For TCRbeta analysis, collaborator samples were shipped as frozen whole blood, as isolated PBMCs, or as DNA extracted from either sample type. TCRbeta CDR3 regions were amplified from genomic DNA by means of the immunoSEQ Assay, a bias-controlled multiplex PCR. On the study's bioinformatics: Within the assay, amplification of reference gene primers was used to estimate how many nucleated cells each sample contained. To quantify the absolute abundance of each unique TCRbeta CDR3 rearrangement, sequence reads were collapsed and filtered. For each sample, productive Simpson clonality was calculated by taking the square root of Simpson's diversity index across productive rearrangements. What TCRdb holds here is the immuneACCESS table cut down to in-frame rearrangements. Part of the clones is not present; checked against another copy, under half of the missing clones reflect an unresolved V gene, and the others are unexplained. The V and J calls and the clone size are those of that table, but D and trimming were determined from the DNA. This sample comprises 210,000 or so clones, 86% of them detected only once. Of the sample, roughly 2% falls within the top ten clones.

As encoded in the germline V gene, CDR1 is SGHRS while CDR2 is YFSETQ. Inclusive of the bounding cysteine and phenylalanine, the CDR3 is 15 residues long. Only the CDR3 DNA is retained, 45 bases long and in frame from the first base. Deletion took 0 bases off V and 4 bases off J, with a span of 13 bases between the germline ends. The chain employs TRBV5-1 and TRBJ1-2; TRBD1 is possibly the D segment (5 matching bases). This receptor was taken from a woman aged 50 to 60 with acute or convalescent COVID-19. The source material was peripheral blood. CDR3 loop: CASSLAIWQGYGYTF. At the DNA level, the sequence is TGCGCCAGCAGCTTGGCCATCTGGCAGGGCTATGGCTACACCTTC.